This T cell receptor beta chain was retrieved from a study of somatic mutations in cytotoxic T cells in rheumatoid arthritis (dated by TCRdb to about 2017). For the wider study: Before any treatment started and right after they were diagnosed, patients gave peripheral blood samples (approximately 27 ml EDTA). TCRB deep sequencing was performed for roughly 69 rheumatoid arthritis patients and around 22 healthy controls. Some V beta antibody-stained T-cell populations were flow-sorted on a FACSAria II or Sony SH800 at nearly 100% purity, and sorted V beta1+ cells also underwent TCRB sequencing. The median ages of the patient and control groups were essentially identical. To characterize clonality, the study used TCRB deep sequencing while asking whether somatic mutations are carried by expanded CD8+ T-cell clones in newly diagnosed, untreated rheumatoid arthritis. Study-wide conclusions, independent of this receptor: The expanded CD8+ clones had unknown antigen targets, and not appearing in virus-specific databases did not rule out that they were virus-specific. There was no significant difference in CD8+ T-cell clonality between rheumatoid arthritis patients and age-matched healthy controls. The slight underrepresentation of TRBV07 in patients was not corrected for multiple comparisons. An increase of CD8+ clonality with age was seen in patients (Spearman r=0.49) but not in healthy controls. The largest CD8+ clone made up more than 20% of CD8+ cells in about an eighth of the roughly 60 patients, and blood and synovial fluid shared several identical CD8+ TCRB sequences.

Positive magnetic bead selection on an AutoMACS was used to isolate CD4+ and CD8+ cells, with flow cytometry used to check purity. A TCR V beta antibody panel was used in flow cytometry to screen first for clonal expansions, which were then characterized by TCRB deep sequencing of sorted CD8+ fractions. Peripheral blood mononuclear cells were obtained using density gradient separation with Ficoll-Paque PLUS. Nucleospin Tissue or Tissue XS kits were used to extract DNA from CD4-enriched, CD8-enriched or PBMC samples, and a Qubit 2.0 fluorometer was used for quantification. To note about this clone: The clone's antigen remains unknown. No much larger clone exists at a distance of one base, and base qualities are not known.

Sequencing of TCRB CDR3 was done on genomic DNA with the immunoSEQ assay. As for how the authors treated the data: Only a few patient CD8+ clones larger than 1% matched published virus-specific TCRB sequences when compared against them. Only productive TCRB rearrangements were included in the analyses. Clonality was expressed as a Shannon entropy-based productive clonality index, with each clone defined by a unique TCRB CDR3 sequence. Repertoire overlap for a pair of samples was computed from each clone's template counts relative to total templates per sample. Flow cytometry-measured V-gene usage correlated with V-gene usage from TCRB sequencing, with a Spearman r of approximately 0.55. This is the immuneACCESS table as TCRdb keeps it, with only in-frame sequences that have V and J called. A part of the clones is gone; compared with another copy, unresolved V genes explain less than half, and the rest is unexplained. Clone size and V and J calls were adopted from that table, with D and trimming inferred from the DNA. This sample has over 15,000 clones in its table, and around three quarters of those were observed once. The top ten clones comprise 4.8% of the sample.

V is pared back by 1 base and J by 3 bases, with 13 bases lying between the germline termini. CDR1 and CDR2, per the germline V gene (reference sequence), are SGHKS and YYEKEE. Including the terminal cysteine and phenylalanine, the CDR3 comprises 16 residues. The retained sequence is limited to the CDR3, 48 bases, with the frame set at the first base. The V gene is TRBV5-5 and the J gene is TRBJ2-2; the D gene is not confidently resolved. Sequenced: CD8+ T cells sorted from blood. The origin of this receptor is an adult with rheumatoid arthritis. The nucleotide sequence reads TGTGCCAGCAGCTTGTATAGTGGGCTACACACCGGGGAGCTGTTTTTT. The resulting protein is CASSLYSGLHTGELFF.